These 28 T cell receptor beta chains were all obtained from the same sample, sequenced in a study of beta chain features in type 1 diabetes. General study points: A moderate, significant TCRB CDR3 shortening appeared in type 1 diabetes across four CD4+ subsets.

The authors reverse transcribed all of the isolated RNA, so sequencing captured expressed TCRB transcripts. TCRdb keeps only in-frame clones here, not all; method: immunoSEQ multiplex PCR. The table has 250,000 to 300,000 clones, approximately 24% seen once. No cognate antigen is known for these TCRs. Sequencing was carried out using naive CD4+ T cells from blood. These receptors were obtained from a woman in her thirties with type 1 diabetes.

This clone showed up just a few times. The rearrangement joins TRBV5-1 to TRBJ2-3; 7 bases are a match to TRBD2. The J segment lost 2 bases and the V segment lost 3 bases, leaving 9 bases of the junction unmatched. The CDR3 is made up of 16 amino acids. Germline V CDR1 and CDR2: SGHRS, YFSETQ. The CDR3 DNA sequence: TGCGCCAGCAGCTCACCCTCCGGGACTACCACAGATACGCAGTATTTT. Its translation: CASSSPSGTTTDTQYF.

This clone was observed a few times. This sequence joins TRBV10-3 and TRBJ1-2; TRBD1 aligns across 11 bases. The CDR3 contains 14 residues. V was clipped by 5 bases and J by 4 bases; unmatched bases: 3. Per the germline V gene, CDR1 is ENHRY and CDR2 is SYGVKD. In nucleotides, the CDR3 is TGTGCCATCAGTCCTGGACAGGGGGCCTATGGCTACACCTTC. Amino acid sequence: CAISPGQGAYGYTF.

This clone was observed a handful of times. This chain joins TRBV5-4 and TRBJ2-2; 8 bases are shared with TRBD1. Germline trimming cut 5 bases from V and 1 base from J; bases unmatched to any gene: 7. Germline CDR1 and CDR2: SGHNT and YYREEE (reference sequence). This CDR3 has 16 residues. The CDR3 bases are TGTGCCAGCAGTAAAGACAGGGGCCAGAACACCGGGGAGCTGTTTTTT. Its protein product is CASSKDRGQNTGELFF.

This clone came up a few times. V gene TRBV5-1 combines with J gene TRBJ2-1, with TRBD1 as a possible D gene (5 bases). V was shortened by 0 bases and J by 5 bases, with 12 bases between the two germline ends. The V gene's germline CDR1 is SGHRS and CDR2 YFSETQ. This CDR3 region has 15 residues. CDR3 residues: CASSLASGFHNEQFF. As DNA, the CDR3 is TGCGCCAGCAGCTTGGCGTCAGGGTTCCACAATGAGCAGTTCTTC.

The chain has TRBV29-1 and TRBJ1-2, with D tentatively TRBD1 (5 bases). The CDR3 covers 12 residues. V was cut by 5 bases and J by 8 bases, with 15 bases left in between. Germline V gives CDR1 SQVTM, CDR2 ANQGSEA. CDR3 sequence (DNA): TGCAGCGTTCAGGGCCAGATAGTCGGCTACACCTTC. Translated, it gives CSVQGQIVGYTF.

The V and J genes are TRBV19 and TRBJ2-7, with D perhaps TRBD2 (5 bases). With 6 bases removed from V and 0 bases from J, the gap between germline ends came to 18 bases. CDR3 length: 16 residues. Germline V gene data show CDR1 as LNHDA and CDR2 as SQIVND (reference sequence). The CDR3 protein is CASSPGPSISSYEQYF. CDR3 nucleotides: TGTGCCAGTAGCCCCGGGCCTAGCATTAGCTCCTACGAGCAGTACTTC.

The CDR3 reads CASSETRGNQETQYF. The CDR3, as DNA: TGTGCCAGCAGTGAAACCAGGGGGAATCAAGAGACCCAGTACTTC. The chain combines TRBV25-1 with TRBJ2-5; 7 positions match TRBD1. The CDR3 runs 15 residues. Losses at the gene ends were 2 bases for V and 2 bases for J; bases not matched to a gene: 5. Germline V gives CDR1 MGHDK, CDR2 SYGVNS.

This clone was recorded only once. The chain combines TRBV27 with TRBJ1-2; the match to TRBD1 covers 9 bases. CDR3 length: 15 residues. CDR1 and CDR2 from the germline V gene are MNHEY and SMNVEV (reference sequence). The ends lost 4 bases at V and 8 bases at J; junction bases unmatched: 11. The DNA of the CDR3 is TGTGCCAGCAGTTCGGGACAGGGAGGGCTCCGGGGCTACACCTTC. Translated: CASSSGQGGLRGYTF.

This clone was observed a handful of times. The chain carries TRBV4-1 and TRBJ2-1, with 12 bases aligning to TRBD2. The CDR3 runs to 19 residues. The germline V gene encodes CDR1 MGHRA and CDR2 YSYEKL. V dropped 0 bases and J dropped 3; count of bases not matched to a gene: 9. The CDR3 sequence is CASSQDASGRVSIYNEQFF. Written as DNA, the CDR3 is TGCGCCAGCAGCCAAGATGCTAGCGGGAGGGTCTCAATCTACAATGAGCAGTTCTTC.

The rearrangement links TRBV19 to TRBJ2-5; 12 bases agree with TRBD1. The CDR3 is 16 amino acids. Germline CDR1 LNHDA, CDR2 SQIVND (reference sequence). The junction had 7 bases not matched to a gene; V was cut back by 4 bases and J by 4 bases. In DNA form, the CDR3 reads TGTGCCAGTAGTACAGGGGACAGGGGGCTAGGAGAGACCCAGTACTTC. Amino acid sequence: CASSTGDRGLGETQYF.

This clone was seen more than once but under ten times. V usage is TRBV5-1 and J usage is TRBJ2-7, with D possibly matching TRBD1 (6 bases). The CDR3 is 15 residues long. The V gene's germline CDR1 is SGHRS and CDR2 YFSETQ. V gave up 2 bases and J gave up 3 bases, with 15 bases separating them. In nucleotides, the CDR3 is TGCGCCAGCAGCTTAGAGACCAGGGGTTACTACGAGCAGTACTTC. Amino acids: CASSLETRGYYEQYF.

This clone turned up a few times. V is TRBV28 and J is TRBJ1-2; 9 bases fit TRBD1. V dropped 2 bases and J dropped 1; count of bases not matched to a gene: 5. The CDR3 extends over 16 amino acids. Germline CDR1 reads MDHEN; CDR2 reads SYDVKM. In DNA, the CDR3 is TGTGCCAGCAGTTTAGGACAGGGGTCCTATAACTATGGCTACACCTTC. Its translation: CASSLGQGSYNYGYTF.

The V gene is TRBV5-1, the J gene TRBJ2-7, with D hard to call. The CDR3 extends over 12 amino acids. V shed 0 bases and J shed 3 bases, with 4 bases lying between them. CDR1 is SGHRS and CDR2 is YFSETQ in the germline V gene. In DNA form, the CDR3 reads TGCGCCAGCAGCTTGGACTTCTACGAGCAGTACTTC. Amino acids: CASSLDFYEQYF. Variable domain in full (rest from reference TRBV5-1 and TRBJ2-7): KAGVTQTPRYLIKTRGQQVTLSCSPISGHRSVSWYQQTPGQGLQFLFEYFSETQRNKGNFPGRFSGRQFSNSRSEMNVSTLELGDSALYLCASSLDFYEQYFGPGTRLTVT.

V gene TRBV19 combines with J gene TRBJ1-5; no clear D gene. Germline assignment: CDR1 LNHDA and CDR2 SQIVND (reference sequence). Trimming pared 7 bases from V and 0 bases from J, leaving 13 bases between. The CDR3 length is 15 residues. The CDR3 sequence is CASTSRVGSNQPQHF. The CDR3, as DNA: TGTGCCAGTACATCCCGGGTAGGTAGCAATCAGCCCCAGCATTTT.

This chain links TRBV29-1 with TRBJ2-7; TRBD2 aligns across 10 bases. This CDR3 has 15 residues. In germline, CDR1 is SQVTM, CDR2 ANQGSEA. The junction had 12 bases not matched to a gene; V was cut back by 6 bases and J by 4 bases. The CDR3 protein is CSVLLSGRGSYEQYF. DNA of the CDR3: TGCAGCGTCCTCCTAAGCGGGAGGGGGTCGTACGAGCAGTACTTC.

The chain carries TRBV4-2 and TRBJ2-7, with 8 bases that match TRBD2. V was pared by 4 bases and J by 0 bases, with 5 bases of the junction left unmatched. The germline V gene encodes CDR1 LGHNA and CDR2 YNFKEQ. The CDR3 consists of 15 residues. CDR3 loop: CASSLTSVTSYEQYF. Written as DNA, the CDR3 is TGTGCCAGCAGCCTGACTAGCGTTACCTCCTACGAGCAGTACTTC.

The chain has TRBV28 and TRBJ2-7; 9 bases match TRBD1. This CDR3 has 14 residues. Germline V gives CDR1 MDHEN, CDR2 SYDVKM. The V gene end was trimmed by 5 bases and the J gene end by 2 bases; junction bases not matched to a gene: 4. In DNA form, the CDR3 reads TGTGCCAGCAGTATCGGGACAGGGACCTACGAGCAGTACTTC. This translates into CASSIGTGTYEQYF.

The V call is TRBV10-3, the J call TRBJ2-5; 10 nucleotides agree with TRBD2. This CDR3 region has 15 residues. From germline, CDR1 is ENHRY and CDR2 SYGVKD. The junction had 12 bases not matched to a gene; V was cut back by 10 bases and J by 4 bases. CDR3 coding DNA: TGTGCCACTTCTAGCGGGAGTCCTGCGGGAGAGACCCAGTACTTC. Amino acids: CATSSGSPAGETQYF.

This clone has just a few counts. CDR3 sequence: CASSLVGDSNQPQHF. In nucleotides, the CDR3 is TGTGCCAGCAGCTTAGTCGGGGATAGCAATCAGCCCCAGCATTTT. The V gene is TRBV7-2, the J gene TRBJ1-5, with no clear D. The V end lost 1 base, the J end lost 0 bases, and 7 bases lay between the germline ends. The CDR3 runs to 15 residues. The germline V gene has CDR1 SGHTA and CDR2 FQGNSA.

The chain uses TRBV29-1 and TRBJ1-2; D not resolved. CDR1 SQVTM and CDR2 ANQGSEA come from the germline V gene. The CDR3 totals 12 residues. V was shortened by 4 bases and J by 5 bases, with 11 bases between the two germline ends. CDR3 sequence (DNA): TGCAGCGTTGGGTACGGAGATTATGGCTACACCTTC. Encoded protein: CSVGYGDYGYTF.

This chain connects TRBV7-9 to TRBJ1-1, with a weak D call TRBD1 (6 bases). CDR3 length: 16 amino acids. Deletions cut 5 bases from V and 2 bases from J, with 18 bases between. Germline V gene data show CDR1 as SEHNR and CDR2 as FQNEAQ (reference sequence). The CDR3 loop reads CASSARDTEKNTEAFF. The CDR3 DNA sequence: TGTGCCAGCAGCGCCCGGGACACGGAAAAAAACACTGAAGCTTTCTTT.

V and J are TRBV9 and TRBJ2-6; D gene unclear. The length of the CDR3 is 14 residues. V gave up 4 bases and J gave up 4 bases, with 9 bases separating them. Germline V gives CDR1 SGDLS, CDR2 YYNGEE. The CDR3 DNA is TGTGCCAGCAGCCCAGCAGGAGGGGCCAACGTCCTGACTTTC. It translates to CASSPAGGANVLTF.

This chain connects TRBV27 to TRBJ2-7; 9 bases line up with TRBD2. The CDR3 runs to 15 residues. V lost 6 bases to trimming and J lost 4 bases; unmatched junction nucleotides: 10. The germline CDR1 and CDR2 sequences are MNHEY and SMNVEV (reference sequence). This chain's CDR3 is CASSLGLAGWYEQYF. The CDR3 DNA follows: TGTGCCAGCAGCCTAGGCCTAGCGGGGTGGTACGAGCAGTACTTC.

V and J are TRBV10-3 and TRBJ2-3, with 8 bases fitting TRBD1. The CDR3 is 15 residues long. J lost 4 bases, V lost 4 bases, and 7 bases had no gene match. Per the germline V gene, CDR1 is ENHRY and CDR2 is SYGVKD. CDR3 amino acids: CAISGMGQDPDTQYF. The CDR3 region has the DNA TGTGCCATCAGTGGTATGGGACAGGATCCAGATACGCAGTATTTT.

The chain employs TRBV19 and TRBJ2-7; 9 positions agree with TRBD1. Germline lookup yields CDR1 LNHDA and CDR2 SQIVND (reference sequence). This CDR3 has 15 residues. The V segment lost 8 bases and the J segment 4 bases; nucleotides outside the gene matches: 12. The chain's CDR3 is CASASPGTGLYEQYF. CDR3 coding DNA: TGTGCCAGTGCATCCCCCGGGACAGGGTTGTACGAGCAGTACTTC.

The CDR3 nucleotides are TGCGCCAGCAGCTCCTATGATGAGCAGTTCTTC. It yields the protein CASSSYDEQFF. The J gene is TRBJ2-1, the V gene TRBV5-1; no firm D call. Germline V CDR1 and CDR2: SGHRS, YFSETQ. The CDR3 consists of 11 residues. Deletions cut 3 bases from V and 8 bases from J, with 6 bases between.

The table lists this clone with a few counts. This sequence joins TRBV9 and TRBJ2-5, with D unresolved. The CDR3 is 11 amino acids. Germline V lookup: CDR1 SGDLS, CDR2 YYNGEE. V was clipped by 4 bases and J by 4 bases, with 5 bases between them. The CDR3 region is CASSTGETQYF. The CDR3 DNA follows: TGTGCCAGCAGCACGGGAGAGACCCAGTACTTC.

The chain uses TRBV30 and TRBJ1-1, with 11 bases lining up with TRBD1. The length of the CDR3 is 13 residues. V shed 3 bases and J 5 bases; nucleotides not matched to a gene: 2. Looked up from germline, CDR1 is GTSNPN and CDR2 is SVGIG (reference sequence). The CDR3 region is CAWRGQGVTEAFF. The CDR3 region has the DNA TGTGCCTGGAGGGGACAGGGGGTTACTGAAGCTTTCTTT.